This entry lists 13 T cell receptor beta chains sequenced from one sample in a study of blood T cell repertoires in COVID-19. This table comes from immunoSEQ multiplex PCR, and its TCRdb copy is limited to in-frame clones, with some not included. The sample includes about 410,000 clones, about 90% seen only once; the top ten take 0.55% to 0.75%. The sample taken for sequencing was PBMCs or T cells enriched from blood (not recorded which). The origin of the receptors is a man younger than 30 who had recovered from COVID-19.

J is TRBJ2-3 and V is TRBV5-4; a weak D match, TRBD1 (5 bases). The CDR3 sequence is 13 residues long. The germline V gene encodes CDR1 SGHNT and CDR2 YYREEE (reference sequence). The ends were cut back, 0 bases at V and 6 bases at J, with 8 bases in the middle. CDR3 coding DNA: TGTGCCAGCAGCTTGGTAGGGGTGGATACGCAGTATTTT. Translation gives CASSLVGVDTQYF.

The chain is built from TRBV19 and TRBJ2-3; the D gene is possibly TRBD2 (6 bases). Germline V gene sequence: CDR1 LNHDA, CDR2 SQIVND (reference sequence). This CDR3 region has 15 residues. V was shortened by 5 bases and J by 2 bases, with 14 bases between the two germline ends. In DNA, the CDR3 is TGTGCCAGTAGTGCTCCGGGACTTACCACAGATACGCAGTATTTT. It translates to CASSAPGLTTDTQYF.

This chain's CDR3 is CASRQSGGGQPQHF. As DNA, the CDR3 is TGTGCCAGCAGGCAATCAGGGGGTGGTCAGCCCCAGCATTTT. The genes are TRBV27 and TRBJ1-5, with 7 nucleotides matching TRBD1. The germline CDR1 and CDR2 sequences are MNHEY and SMNVEV (reference sequence). Losses at the gene ends were 6 bases for V and 6 bases for J; bases not matched to a gene: 8. The CDR3 is 14 amino acids.

This sequence joins TRBV28 and TRBJ2-3; 11 bases line up with TRBD1. The J segment lost 7 bases and the V segment lost 7 bases, leaving 10 bases of the junction unmatched. The CDR3 is made up of 15 amino acids. Germline V gene sequence: CDR1 MDHEN, CDR2 SYDVKM. The CDR3 region has the DNA TGTGCCAGCAAAGTAGGGGACAGGGGGTTCAATACGCAGTATTTT. It encodes CASKVGDRGFNTQYF.

This clone was picked up a small number of times. V gene TRBV5-6 combines with J gene TRBJ2-6, with a tentative D call TRBD1 (6 bases). Per germline, CDR1 SGHDT and CDR2 YYEEEE. V shed 4 bases and J shed 1 base, with 9 bases lying between them. The CDR3 covers 15 residues. CDR3 nucleotide sequence: TGTGCCAGCAGCCTGAGGGGGTCTGGGGCCAACGTCCTGACTTTC. Encoded protein: CASSLRGSGANVLTF.

The rearrangement uses TRBV24-1 and TRBJ1-1, with 8 bases matching TRBD1. Germline V CDR1 and CDR2: KGHDR, SFDVKD. CDR3 length equals 13 residues. V shed 9 bases and J 5 bases; nucleotides not matched to a gene: 7. In DNA, the CDR3 is TGTGCCACCGAAGACAGGGGATATACTGAAGCTTTCTTT. Amino acid sequence: CATEDRGYTEAFF.

This sequence joins TRBV28 and TRBJ2-1, with 12 bases fitting TRBD2. The trim removed 5 bases at V and 6 bases at J, leaving 5 bases unmatched. CDR1 MDHEN and CDR2 SYDVKM come from the germline V gene. The length of the CDR3 is 15 residues. The CDR3 here is CASSTSGRKGNEQFF. CDR3 in DNA: TGTGCCAGCAGTACTAGCGGGAGGAAAGGCAATGAGCAGTTCTTC. The whole variable domain, filled in from reference TRBV28 and TRBJ2-1, reads DVKVTQSSRYLVKRTGEKVFLECVQDMDHENMFWYRQDPGLGLRLIYFSYDVKMKEKGDIPEGYSVSREKKERFSLILESASTNQTSMYLCASSTSGRKGNEQFFGPGTRLTVL.

V usage is TRBV27 and J usage is TRBJ2-3; 9 nucleotides match TRBD2. This CDR3 comprises 15 residues. The V and J ends lost 3 bases and 11 bases, in that order; junction bases with no gene match: 12. Per germline, CDR1 MNHEY and CDR2 SMNVEV (reference sequence). This chain's CDR3 is CASSFSGSLQIRQYF. The DNA of the CDR3 is TGTGCCAGCAGTTTTAGCGGGAGCCTCCAGATAAGGCAGTATTTT.

The J gene is TRBJ2-1, the V gene TRBV6-5, with TRBD2 identical over 7 bases. The CDR3 runs to 16 residues. The germline CDR1 and CDR2 sequences are MNHEY and SVGAGI. Trimming at V came to 2 bases and at J to 8 bases, leaving 12 bases not matched to a gene. CDR3 nucleotides: TGTGCCAGCAGTTACCTTAGAGGACTAGGTCTGGATGAGCAGTTCTTC. Translating it yields CASSYLRGLGLDEQFF.

This chain uses TRBV13 with TRBJ1-2; a possible D gene is TRBD1 (6 bases). V was shortened by 7 bases and J by 2 bases, with 8 bases between the two germline ends. The CDR3 spans 12 residues. The germline gives CDR1 PRHDT, CDR2 FYEKMQ (reference sequence). The CDR3 here is CASTTGNYGYTF. In DNA form, the CDR3 reads TGTGCCAGCACCACAGGGAACTATGGCTACACCTTC.

The genes are TRBV20-1 and TRBJ1-2, with D unclear. Germline values: CDR1 DFQATT, CDR2 SNEGSKA (reference sequence). Trimming left V 5 bases short and J 4 bases short, with 8 bases between. The CDR3 is 11 residues long. The CDR3 region is CSALSSYGYTF. CDR3 sequence (DNA): TGCAGTGCTTTAAGTAGCTATGGCTACACCTTC.

The chain combines TRBV2 with TRBJ1-1; D not resolved. V lost 2 bases and J 3 bases, leaving 7 bases between the germline ends. Looked up from germline, CDR1 is SNHLY and CDR2 is FYNNEI. The CDR3 totals 13 residues. The CDR3 nucleotides are TGTGCCAGCAGTGAATATGCGGACACTGAAGCTTTCTTT. Protein product: CASSEYADTEAFF.

The J gene is TRBJ2-7, the V gene TRBV28; 7 nucleotides match TRBD2. Trimming took 5 bases from V and 3 from J; bases not matched to a gene: 4. From germline, CDR1 is MDHEN and CDR2 SYDVKM. This CDR3 comprises 13 residues. The CDR3 DNA follows: TGTGCCAGCAGTATGTGGGAGGGCTACGAGCAGTACTTC. Translation: CASSMWEGYEQYF.